The 13 T cell receptor beta chains below were found in one sample sequenced in a study of CD8 T cells in ankylosing spondylitis. A single record per CDR3 protein comes from TCRdb applying MiXCR to the 5' RACE reads. Here the sample spans 250,000 to 300,000 distinct CDR3 sequences, about 19% being singletons. Material for sequencing was blood, either unsorted or a sorted T cell fraction (not recorded which). These receptors came from a male donor with ankylosing spondylitis or in good health (not recorded which).

V gene TRBV12-3 or TRBV12-4 combines with J gene TRBJ2-1, with 7 bases matching TRBD2. The CDR3 contains 15 residues. Trimming at V came to 6 bases and at J to 8 bases, leaving 13 bases not matched to a gene. CDR3 in amino acids: CASSLRTRTVDEQFF. DNA for the CDR3: TGTGCCAGCAGCCTTAGGACTAGGACGGTGGATGAGCAGTTCTTC.

This clonotype was observed a handful of times. V is TRBV20-1 and J is TRBJ1-2, with a tentative D call TRBD1 (6 bases). CDR1 and CDR2 from the germline V gene are DFQATT and SNEGSKA (reference sequence). The CDR3 consists of 13 residues. Trimming shortened V by 5 bases and J by 4 bases, and 14 bases separated the two germline ends. The CDR3 coding sequence is TGCAGTGCTCCCCTAAAGACAGGCTATGGCTACACCTTC. Translating it yields CSAPLKTGYGYTF.

In its sample, this clonotype was seen many times. V gene TRBV28 combines with J gene TRBJ2-3; D is possibly TRBD2 (7 bases). V was trimmed by 7 bases and J by 5 bases, leaving 19 bases between them. The CDR3 has 15 residues. Germline V gene lookup returns CDR1 MDHEN and CDR2 SYDVKM. The CDR3 here is CASTLGGAGVDTQYF. The CDR3 coding sequence is TGTGCCAGCACCTTGGGGGGGGCCGGTGTAGATACGCAGTATTTT.

In its sample, this clonotype was seen a few times. The chain has TRBV12-3 or TRBV12-4 and TRBJ2-1; no clear D gene. Trimming took 1 base from V and 2 from J, leaving 6 bases between them. This CDR3 is 14 amino acids long. The CDR3 region is CASSLDRPYNEQFF. CDR3 DNA: TGTGCCAGCAGTTTAGATCGGCCCTACAATGAGCAGTTCTTC.

This clonotype showed up many times. This chain uses TRBV5-1 with TRBJ2-1; D tentatively reads TRBD1 or TRBD2 (5 bases each). Germline CDR1 reads SGHRS; CDR2 reads YFSETQ. The germline V and J ends were trimmed by 4 bases and 4 bases, with 15 bases remaining between them. The CDR3 consists of 15 residues. The CDR3 is CASSGRGELYNEQFF. CDR3 sequence (DNA): TGCGCCAGCAGCGGTAGGGGAGAATTATACAATGAGCAGTTCTTC.

This clonotype was detected ten times or more. The rearrangement joins TRBV20-1 to TRBJ2-1; D ambiguous. CDR3 size: 12 residues. Germline V gene sequence: CDR1 DFQATT, CDR2 SNEGSKA (reference sequence). With 0 bases removed from V and 8 bases from J, the gap between germline ends came to 8 bases. As DNA, the CDR3 is TGCAGTGCTAGAGAGGATGGCGATGAGCAGTTCTTC. As protein: CSAREDGDEQFF.

This rearrangement joins TRBV19 to TRBJ1-5, with D possibly matching TRBD1 (6 bases). The CDR3 is 14 residues long. V shed 7 bases and J shed 2 bases, with 12 bases lying between them. Germline V lookup: CDR1 LNHDA, CDR2 SQIVND (reference sequence). CDR3 DNA: TGTGCCAGTACCACGACAGGCCGCAATCAGCCCCAGCATTTT. Translating it yields CASTTTGRNQPQHF. Using reference TRBV19 and TRBJ1-5 for the parts outside the CDR3, the full variable domain is DGGITQSPKYLFRKEGQNVTLSCEQNLNHDAMYWYRQDPGQGLRLIYYSQIVNDFQKGDIAEGYSVSREKKESFPLTVTSAQKNPTAFYLCASTTTGRNQPQHFGDGTRLSIL.

This clonotype was recorded a few times. The V call is TRBV28, the J call TRBJ2-3; 7 bases line up with TRBD1. With 5 bases clipped from V and 0 bases from J, the junction kept 5 bases outside the gene matches. This CDR3 is 15 amino acids long. In germline, CDR1 is MDHEN, CDR2 SYDVKM. CDR3: CASSTGVTSTDTQYF. The CDR3 bases are TGTGCCAGCAGTACAGGGGTTACTAGCACAGATACGCAGTATTTT.

This clonotype was counted only a few times. The V call is TRBV4-2, the J call TRBJ1-3; a possible D gene is TRBD1 (5 bases). V was pared by 0 bases and J by 0 bases, with 12 bases between. The CDR3 totals 17 residues. The V gene's germline CDR1 is LGHNA and CDR2 YNFKEQ. CDR3 coding DNA: TGTGCCAGCAGCCAAGATGAGGGGTTAGGCTCTGGAAACACCATATATTTT. Translation: CASSQDEGLGSGNTIYF.

The chain recombines TRBV3-1 with TRBJ2-5; 8 nucleotides agree with TRBD2. Trimming at V came to 1 base and at J to 1 base, leaving 5 bases not matched to a gene. The CDR3 is made up of 16 amino acids. Germline CDR1 reads LGHDT; CDR2 reads YNNKEL (reference sequence). The CDR3 DNA reads as TGTGCCAGCAGCCAAGGGGTAGCGGGATCCCAAGAGACCCAGTACTTC. Its translation: CASSQGVAGSQETQYF.

The J gene is TRBJ2-1, the V gene TRBV20-1, with TRBD1 matching over 9 bases. The CDR3 has 15 residues. The junction had 6 bases not matched to a gene; V was cut back by 2 bases and J by 4 bases. Germline V gene sequence: CDR1 DFQATT, CDR2 SNEGSKA (reference sequence). The CDR3 bases are TGCAGTGCTAGAATTCCGGGACAGGGATACAATGAGCAGTTCTTC. Protein product: CSARIPGQGYNEQFF.

In its sample, this clonotype was seen a few times. V and J are TRBV18 and TRBJ2-3; D uncertain. The CDR3 totals 12 residues. In germline, CDR1 is KGHSH, CDR2 LQKENI. Trimming pared 6 bases from V and 6 bases from J, leaving 10 bases between. Here the CDR3 reads CASSRIGDTQYF. CDR3 nucleotide sequence: TGTGCCAGCTCTCGGATTGGGGATACGCAGTATTTT.

The CDR3 sequence is CATSDFTSGDYNEQFF. For the CDR3, the DNA is TGTGCCACCAGTGATTTTACTAGCGGAGATTACAATGAGCAGTTCTTC. J is TRBJ2-1 and V is TRBV24-1; 8 bases line up with TRBD2. The germline gives CDR1 KGHDR, CDR2 SFDVKD. Trimming at V came to 1 base and at J to 4 bases, leaving 5 bases not matched to a gene. The length of the CDR3 is 16 residues.